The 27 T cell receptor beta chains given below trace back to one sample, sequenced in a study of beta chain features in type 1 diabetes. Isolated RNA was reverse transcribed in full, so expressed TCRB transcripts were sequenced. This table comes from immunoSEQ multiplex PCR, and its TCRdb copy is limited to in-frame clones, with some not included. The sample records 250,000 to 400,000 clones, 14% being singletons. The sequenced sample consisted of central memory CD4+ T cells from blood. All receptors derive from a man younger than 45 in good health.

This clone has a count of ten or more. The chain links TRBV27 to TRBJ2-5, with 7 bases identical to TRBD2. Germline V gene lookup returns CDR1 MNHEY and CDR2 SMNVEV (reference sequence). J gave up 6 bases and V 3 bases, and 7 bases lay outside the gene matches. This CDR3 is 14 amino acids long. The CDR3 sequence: CASSFGGSTQTQYF. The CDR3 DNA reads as TGTGCCAGCAGTTTTGGCGGGAGTACGCAGACCCAGTACTTC.

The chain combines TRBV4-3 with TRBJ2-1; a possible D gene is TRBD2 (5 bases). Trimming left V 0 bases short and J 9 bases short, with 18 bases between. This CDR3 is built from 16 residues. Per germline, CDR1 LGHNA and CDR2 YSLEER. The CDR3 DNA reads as TGCGCCAGCAGCCAAGATGGCAGAAGGGCCGCGGGTGAGCAGTTCTTC. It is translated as CASSQDGRRAAGEQFF.

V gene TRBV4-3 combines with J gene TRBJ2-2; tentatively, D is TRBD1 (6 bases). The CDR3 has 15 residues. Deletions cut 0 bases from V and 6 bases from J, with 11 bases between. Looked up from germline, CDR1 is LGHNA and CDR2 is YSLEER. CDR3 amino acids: CASSQETGRAGELFF. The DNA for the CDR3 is TGCGCCAGCAGCCAAGAAACAGGGCGGGCCGGGGAGCTGTTTTTT.

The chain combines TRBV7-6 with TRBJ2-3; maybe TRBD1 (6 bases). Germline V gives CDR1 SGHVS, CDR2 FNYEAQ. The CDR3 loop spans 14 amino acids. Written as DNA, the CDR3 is TGTGCTACCTCCGAGGACAGATTGCCAGATACGCAGTATTTT. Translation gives CATSEDRLPDTQYF.

CDR3 DNA sequence: TGCGCCAGCAGCCCTGGGACCTATGATGGCTACACCTTC. It is translated as CASSPGTYDGYTF. The chain combines TRBV5-1 with TRBJ1-2, with D tentatively TRBD1 (5 bases). Trimming left V 4 bases short and J 6 bases short, with 13 bases between. Germline values: CDR1 SGHRS, CDR2 YFSETQ. The CDR3 contains 13 residues. Combining the CDR3 with reference TRBV5-1 and TRBJ1-2 gives the whole variable domain KAGVTQTPRYLIKTRGQQVTLSCSPISGHRSVSWYQQTPGQGLQFLFEYFSETQRNKGNFPGRFSGRQFSNSRSEMNVSTLELGDSALYLCASSPGTYDGYTFGSGTRLTVV.

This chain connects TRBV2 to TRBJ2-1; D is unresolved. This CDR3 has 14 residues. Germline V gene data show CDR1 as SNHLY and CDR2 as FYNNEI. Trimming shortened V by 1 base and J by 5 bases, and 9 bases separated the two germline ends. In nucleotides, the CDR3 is TGTGCCAGCAGTGAAGAGGCCGTTCACAATGAGCAGTTCTTC. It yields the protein CASSEEAVHNEQFF.

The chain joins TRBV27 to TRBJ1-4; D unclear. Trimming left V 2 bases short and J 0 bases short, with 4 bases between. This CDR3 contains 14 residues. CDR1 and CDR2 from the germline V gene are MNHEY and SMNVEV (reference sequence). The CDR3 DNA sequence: TGTGCCAGCAGTTTAAAGGCAACTAATGAAAAACTGTTTTTT. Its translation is CASSLKATNEKLFF. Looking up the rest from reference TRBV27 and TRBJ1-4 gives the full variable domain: EAQVTQNPRYLITVTGKKLTVTCSQNMNHEYMSWYRQDPGLGLRQIYYSMNVEVTDKGDVPEGYKVSRKEKRNFPLILESPSPNQTSLYFCASSLKATNEKLFFGSGTQLSVL.

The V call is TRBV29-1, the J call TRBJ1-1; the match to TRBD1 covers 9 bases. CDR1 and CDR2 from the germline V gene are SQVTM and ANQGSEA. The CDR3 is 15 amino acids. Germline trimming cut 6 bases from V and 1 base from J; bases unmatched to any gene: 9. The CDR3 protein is CSVTGTGSKNTEAFF. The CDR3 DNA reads TGCAGCGTCACCGGGACAGGGAGTAAGAACACTGAAGCTTTCTTT.

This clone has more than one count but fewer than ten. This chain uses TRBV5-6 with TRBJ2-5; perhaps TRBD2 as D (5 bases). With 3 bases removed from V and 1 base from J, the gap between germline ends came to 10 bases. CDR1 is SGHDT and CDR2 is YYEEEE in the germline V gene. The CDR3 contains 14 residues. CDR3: CASSSGLFQETQYF. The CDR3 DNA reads TGTGCCAGCAGCTCAGGACTCTTCCAAGAGACCCAGTACTTC.

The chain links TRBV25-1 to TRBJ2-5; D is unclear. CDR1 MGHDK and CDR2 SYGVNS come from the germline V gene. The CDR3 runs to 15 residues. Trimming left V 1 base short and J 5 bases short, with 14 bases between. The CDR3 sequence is CASSESRTFGETQYF. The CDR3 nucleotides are TGTGCCAGCAGTGAATCCCGGACCTTTGGGGAGACCCAGTACTTC.

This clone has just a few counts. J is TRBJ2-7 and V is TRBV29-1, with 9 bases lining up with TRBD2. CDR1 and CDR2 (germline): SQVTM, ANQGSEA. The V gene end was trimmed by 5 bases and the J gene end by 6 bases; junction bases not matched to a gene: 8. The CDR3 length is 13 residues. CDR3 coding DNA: TGCAGCGTTATCGTAGCGGGAGTAGGCGAGCAGTACGTC. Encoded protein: CSVIVAGVGEQYV.

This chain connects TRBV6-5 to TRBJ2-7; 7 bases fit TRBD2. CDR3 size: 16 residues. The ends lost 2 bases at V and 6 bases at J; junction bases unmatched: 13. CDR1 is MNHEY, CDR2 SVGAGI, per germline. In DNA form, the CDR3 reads TGTGCCAGCAGTTACGGCCCTAGCGGAGGGAAGGGCGAGCAGTACGTC. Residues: CASSYGPSGGKGEQYV.

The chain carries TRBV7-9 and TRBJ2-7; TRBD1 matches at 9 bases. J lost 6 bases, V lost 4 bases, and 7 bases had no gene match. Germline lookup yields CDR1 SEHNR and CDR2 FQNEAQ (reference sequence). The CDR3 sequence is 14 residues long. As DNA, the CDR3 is TGTGCCAGCAGCTACGGGACAGGGAAGGGCGAGCAGTACTTC. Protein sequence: CASSYGTGKGEQYF.

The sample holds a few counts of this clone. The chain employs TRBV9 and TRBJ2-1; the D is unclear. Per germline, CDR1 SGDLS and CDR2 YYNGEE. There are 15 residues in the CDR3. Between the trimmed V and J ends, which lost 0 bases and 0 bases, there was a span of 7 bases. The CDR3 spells CASSVGMSSYNEQFF. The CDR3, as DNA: TGTGCCAGCAGCGTAGGGATGAGCTCCTACAATGAGCAGTTCTTC.

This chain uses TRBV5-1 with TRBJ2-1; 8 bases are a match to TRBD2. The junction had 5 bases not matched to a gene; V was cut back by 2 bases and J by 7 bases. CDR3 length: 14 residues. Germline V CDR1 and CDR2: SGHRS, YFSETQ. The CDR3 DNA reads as TGCGCCAGCAGCTTCGACGGGAGGGGGAATGAGCAGTTCTTC. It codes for CASSFDGRGNEQFF.

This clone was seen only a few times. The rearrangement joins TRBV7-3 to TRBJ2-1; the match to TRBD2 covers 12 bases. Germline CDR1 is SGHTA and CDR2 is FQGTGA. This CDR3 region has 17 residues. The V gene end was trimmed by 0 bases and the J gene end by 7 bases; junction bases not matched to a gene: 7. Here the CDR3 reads CASSLTWATSGRNEQFF. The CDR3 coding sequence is TGTGCCAGCAGCTTAACATGGGCGACTAGCGGGAGAAATGAGCAGTTCTTC.

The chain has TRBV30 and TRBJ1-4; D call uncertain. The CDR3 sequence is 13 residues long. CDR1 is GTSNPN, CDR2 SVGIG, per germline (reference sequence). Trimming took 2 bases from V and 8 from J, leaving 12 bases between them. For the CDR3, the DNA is TGTGCCTGGAGTATACAAAAGCGCGAAAAACTGTTTTTT. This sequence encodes CAWSIQKREKLFF.

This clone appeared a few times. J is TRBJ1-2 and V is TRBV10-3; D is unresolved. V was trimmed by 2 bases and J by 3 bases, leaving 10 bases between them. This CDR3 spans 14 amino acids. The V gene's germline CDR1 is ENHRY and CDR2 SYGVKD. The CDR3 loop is CAISEQVGDYGYTF. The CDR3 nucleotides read TGTGCCATCAGTGAGCAAGTCGGTGACTATGGCTACACCTTC.

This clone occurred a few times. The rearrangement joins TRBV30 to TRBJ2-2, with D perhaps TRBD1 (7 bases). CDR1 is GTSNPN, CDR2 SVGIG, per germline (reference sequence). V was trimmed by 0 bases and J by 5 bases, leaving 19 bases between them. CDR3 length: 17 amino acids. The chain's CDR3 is CAWSVLGGGAGTGELFF. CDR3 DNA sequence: TGTGCCTGGAGTGTACTCGGAGGGGGCGCGGGTACCGGGGAGCTGTTTTTT.

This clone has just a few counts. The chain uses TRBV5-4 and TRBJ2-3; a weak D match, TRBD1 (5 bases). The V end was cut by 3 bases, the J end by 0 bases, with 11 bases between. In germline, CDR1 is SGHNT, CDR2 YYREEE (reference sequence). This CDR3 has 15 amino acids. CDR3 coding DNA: TGTGCCAGCAGCTGGGATAGGGGTAGCACAGATACGCAGTATTTT. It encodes CASSWDRGSTDTQYF.

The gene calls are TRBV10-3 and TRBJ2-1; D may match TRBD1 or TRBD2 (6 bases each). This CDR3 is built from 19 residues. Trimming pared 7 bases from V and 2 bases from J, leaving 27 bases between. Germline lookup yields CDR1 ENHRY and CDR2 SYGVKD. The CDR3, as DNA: TGTGCCATCAACTCACCGGGGGCGGCTTCTGCCCTTGCCTACAATGAGCAGTTCTTC. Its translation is CAINSPGAASALAYNEQFF.

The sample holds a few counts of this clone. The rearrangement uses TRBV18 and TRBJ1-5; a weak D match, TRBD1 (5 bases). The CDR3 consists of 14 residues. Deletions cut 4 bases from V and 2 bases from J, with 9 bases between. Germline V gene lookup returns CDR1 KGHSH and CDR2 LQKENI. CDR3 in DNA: TGTGCCAGCTCACGGGGGGGAGGCAATCAGCCCCAGCATTTT. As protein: CASSRGGGNQPQHF.

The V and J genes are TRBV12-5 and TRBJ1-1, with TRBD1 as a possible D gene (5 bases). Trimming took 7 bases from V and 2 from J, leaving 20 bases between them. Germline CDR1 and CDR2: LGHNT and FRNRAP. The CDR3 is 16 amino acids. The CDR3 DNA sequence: TGTGCTAGTGCCCTTCCTGATTGGGACCGCAACACTGAAGCTTTCTTT. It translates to CASALPDWDRNTEAFF.

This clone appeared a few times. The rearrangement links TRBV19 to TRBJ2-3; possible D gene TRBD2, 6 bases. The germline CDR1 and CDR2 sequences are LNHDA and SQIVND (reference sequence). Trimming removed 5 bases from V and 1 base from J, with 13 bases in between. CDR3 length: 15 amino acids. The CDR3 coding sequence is TGTGCCAGTAGTCCGCGACTAGGTGGCACAGATACGCAGTATTTT. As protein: CASSPRLGGTDTQYF.

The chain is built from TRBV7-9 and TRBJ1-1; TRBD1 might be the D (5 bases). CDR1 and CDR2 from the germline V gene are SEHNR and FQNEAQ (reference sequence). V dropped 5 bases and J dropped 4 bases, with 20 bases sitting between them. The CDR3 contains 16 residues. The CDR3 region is CASSRRFQDGGTEAFF. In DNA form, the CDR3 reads TGTGCCAGCAGCCGACGGTTCCAGGATGGGGGCACTGAAGCTTTCTTT.

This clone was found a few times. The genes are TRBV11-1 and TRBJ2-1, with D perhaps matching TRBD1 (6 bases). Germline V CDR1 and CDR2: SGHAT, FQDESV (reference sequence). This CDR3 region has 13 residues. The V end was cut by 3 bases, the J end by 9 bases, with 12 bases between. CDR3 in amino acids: CASSFGQGGEQFF. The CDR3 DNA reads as TGTGCCAGCAGCTTTGGCCAAGGGGGTGAGCAGTTCTTC.

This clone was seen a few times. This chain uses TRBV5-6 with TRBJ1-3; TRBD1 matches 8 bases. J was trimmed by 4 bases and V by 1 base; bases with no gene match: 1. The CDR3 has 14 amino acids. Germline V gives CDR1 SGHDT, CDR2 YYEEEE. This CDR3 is CASSLQGAGNTIYF. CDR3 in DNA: TGTGCCAGCAGCTTGCAGGGGGCGGGAAACACCATATATTTT.